The 5 T cell receptor beta chains below come from one sample, sequenced in a study of identical twins. TCRdb used MiXCR to reprocess the 5' RACE reads, holding one entry per CDR3 protein. The data show roughly 770,000 distinct CDR3 sequences, with about 20% seen just once and under 15% held by the top ten. The sample also formed part of further work on T cells expressing NK-cell markers.

Sequenced: PBMCs. These receptors all come from a woman aged 18-29 years in good health.

This clonotype was detected a few times. The J gene is TRBJ2-7, the V gene TRBV5-1, with TRBD2 as a possible D gene (5 bases). V lost 6 bases and J lost 6, with 13 bases in between. CDR3 length equals 12 residues. The germline V gene encodes CDR1 SGHRS and CDR2 YFSETQ. The CDR3 sequence: CASNPREGEQYF. DNA for the CDR3: TGCGCCAGCAACCCCCGTGAGGGCGAGCAGTACTTC.

The J gene is TRBJ2-7, the V gene TRBV6-1, with D perhaps matching TRBD1 (6 bases). The CDR3 runs 14 residues. V dropped 5 bases and J dropped 1 base, with 12 bases sitting between them. Germline-derived CDR1 and CDR2 are MNHNS and SASEGT. As DNA, the CDR3 is TGTGCCAGCAGTCCTCAGGGGAGATCCTACGAGCAGTACTTC. Residues: CASSPQGRSYEQYF.

This chain links TRBV10-3 with TRBJ2-2; 8 nucleotides line up with TRBD2. V lost 11 bases and J lost 0; bases outside the gene matches: 8. The CDR3 spans 15 residues. CDR1 ENHRY and CDR2 SYGVKD come from the germline V gene. CDR3 amino acids: CALSPGLANTGELFF. CDR3 in DNA: TGTGCCCTTAGCCCGGGACTAGCGAACACCGGGGAGCTGTTTTTT.

The chain couples TRBV12-5 to TRBJ2-7; D perhaps matches TRBD2 (5 bases). There are 13 residues in the CDR3. The V gene's germline CDR1 is LGHNT and CDR2 FRNRAP. V was pared by 5 bases and J by 4 bases, with 12 bases between. CDR3 nucleotides: TGTGCTAGTGGTGGCGCTAGCAGATACGAGCAGTACTTC. This codes for CASGGASRYEQYF.

V usage is TRBV19 and J usage is TRBJ2-1, with TRBD2 matching over 14 bases. Trimming cost V 9 bases and J 8 bases; bases outside gene matches: 6. The CDR3 length is 14 residues. Germline CDR1 reads LNHDA; CDR2 reads SQIVND (reference sequence). The CDR3 DNA reads TGTGCCAGCCGACTAGCGGGAGGGCATTATGAGCAGTTCTTC. This encodes CASRLAGGHYEQFF.